Sequencing of this T cell receptor (beta chain) was carried out in a study of human T cells and chemical hapten exposure. Study-wide background: Doses of diphenylcyclopropenone went to the patients' scalps weekly throughout the approximately 25-week study.

Noted time point: patch test 1, 2 weeks after DPC sensitization. Treatment described: therapeutic diphenylcyclopropenone sensitization with weekly scalp DPC. This clonotype came up many times. The library tagged individual cDNA molecules with unique molecular identifiers. A single record per CDR3 protein comes from TCRdb applying MiXCR to the RACE reads. The repertoire has some 340,000 distinct CDR3 sequences, approximately 6.3% of them found once; the top ten carry more than 7%. This clonotype was obtained from a woman between 18 and 30 years old with alopecia areata. Some clones in this sample may be carry-over from other donors' samples. The material sequenced was whole blood, taken in connection with sensitization to the hapten diphenylcyclopropenone (DPC).

The CDR3 nucleotides read TGTGCCAGCAGTGAAACGGCAGGGGCCGGAGGCCTGGTCGGCTACACCTTC. This codes for CASSETAGAGGLVGYTF. The genes are TRBV2 and TRBJ1-2; D may be TRBD1 (6 bases). Trimming stripped 2 bases from V and 8 bases from J, with 24 bases between. Per the germline V gene, CDR1 is SNHLY and CDR2 is FYNNEI. This CDR3 is 17 amino acids long.